This TCR beta chain is from a study of neurological immune-mediated disorders. Across the whole study: Within the group of 34 multiple sclerosis patients, some 30 were relapsing-remitting, while 3 were secondary progressive.

General study points: None of the CDR3 amino acid sequences found in expanded clones was shared across subjects. This suggests that the TCR-beta repertoires were private in all groups.

Where libraries were unsorted, they were derived from 2 million PBMCs stored at -80 degrees C. A single count supports this clonotype. Antigen: not known. Trimming left V 4 bases short and J 0 bases short, with 11 bases between. There are 15 residues in the CDR3. CDR1 is LGHNA and CDR2 is YSLEER in the germline V gene. The cDNA was synthesized by means of template-switch 5'RACE, which was carried out with 10-nucleotide random UMIs. TCRdb recomputed calls from the 5' RACE reads with MiXCR, one row per CDR3 protein. Counted here are under 80,000 distinct CDR3 sequences, 3% to 5% occurring once; the ten biggest clones make up 1% to 1.5%.

The sequence was obtained from a man aged 30 to 39 with multiple sclerosis. The source material was PBMCs. This chain links TRBV4-3 with TRBJ2-3, with D possibly called TRBD1 or TRBD2 (5 bases each). The CDR3 coding sequence is TGCGCCAGCAGCCGATCCCGGGACAGCACAGATACGCAGTATTTT. This codes for CASSRSRDSTDTQYF.